Listed below are T cell receptor beta chains from one sample, sequenced in a study of technical replicates of blood from a few donors. Using immunoSEQ multiplex PCR, the repertoire was profiled, and TCRdb retains in-frame clones only, with some absent. The data contain 50,000 to 65,000 clones, nearly 95% of them singletons. Sequenced: PBMCs. These TCRs come from a human donor in good health. Some clones in this sample may be carry-over from other donors' samples. The CDR3 runs from the conserved cysteine through the conserved F or W. The D gene is left open where the match is weak. Rows give clone size only sometimes, using once, few, many, or a class for an expanded clone.

d_call,j_call,v_call,clone_size,cdr3_nt,cdr3_aa
NA,TRBJ1-6,TRBV12-5,NA,TGTGCTAGTGGTTTGCGGGTTGGCTCACCCCTCCACTTT,CASGLRVGSPLHF
TRBD1,TRBJ1-1,TRBV19,once,TGTGCCACTAGGACAGGGAAGGCTGAAGCTTTCTTT,CATRTGKAEAFF
TRBD1,TRBJ1-2,TRBV7-2,once,TGTGCCAGCAGCTTTAGACAGGGGAATGGCTACACCTTC,CASSFRQGNGYTF
NA,TRBJ2-7,TRBV14,NA,TGTGCCAGCAGCTTCCGGGACGGGGGGCGCTCCTACGAGCAGTACTTC,CASSFRDGGRSYEQYF
NA,TRBJ1-1,TRBV5-1,NA,TGCGCCAGCAGCTTGGAGGGGGTAATGAACACTGAAGCTTTCTTT,CASSLEGVMNTEAFF
NA,TRBJ2-2,TRBV30,NA,TGTGCCTGGAGTTCTTTGGGCGCGAACACCGGGGAGCTGTTTTTT,CAWSSLGANTGELFF
NA,TRBJ1-4,TRBV7-9,NA,TGTGCCAGCAGCTTGGAGGGGATAACTAATGAAAAACTGTTTTTT,CASSLEGITNEKLFF
TRBD1,TRBJ1-4,TRBV27,NA,TGTGCCAGCAGTTCTTACTCAAACAGGGGGAAACTGTTTTTT,CASSSYSNRGKLFF
TRBD1,TRBJ1-2,TRBV18,NA,TGTGCCAGCTCACCATCCGGGACAGATTATGGCTACACCTTC,CASSPSGTDYGYTF
NA,TRBJ2-5,TRBV6-1,NA,TGTGCCAGCAGGGGCAGGACAGCGTACCAAGAGACCCAGTACTTC,CASRGRTAYQETQYF
NA,TRBJ2-5,TRBV20-1,NA,TGCAGTGCTCGGCGAGGGGAGACCCAGTACTTC,CSARRGETQYF
NA,TRBJ2-7,TRBV7-8,NA,TGTGCCAGCAGCTTAGGGGAGATTGGCTTCGGCGAGCAGTACTTC,CASSLGEIGFGEQYF
TRBD1,TRBJ1-6,TRBV5-1,NA,TGCGCCAGCAGCTTGGGGCAGGGGGCAGGTTCACCCCTCCACTTT,CASSLGQGAGSPLHF
NA,TRBJ1-6,TRBV5-8,NA,TGTGCCAGCAGCTTGGGACAGGTTCGGAATTCACCCCTCCACTTT,CASSLGQVRNSPLHF
TRBD2,TRBJ2-3,TRBV7-2,NA,TGTGCCAGCAGCCACATGAGCGGGGGGGCCGTAGATACGCAGTATTTT,CASSHMSGGAVDTQYF
TRBD1,TRBJ1-5,TRBV2,NA,TGTGCGTACGGGCCGGGACAGGGCCGACAGCCCCAGCATTTT,CAYGPGQGRQPQHF
TRBD1,TRBJ2-2,TRBV6-5,NA,TGTGCCAGCAGTGCTCGGACAGGGCCCGGGGAGCTGTTTTTT,CASSARTGPGELFF
NA,TRBJ2-7,TRBV6-1,NA,TGTGCCAGCAGTGAAGGACTGGGGAGCTCCTACGAGCAGTACTTC,CASSEGLGSSYEQYF